This T cell receptor beta chain was documented in a study of T-cell reconstitution after alpha-beta-depleted transplantation in children (dated by TCRdb to about 2016). As for the study more broadly: Using TCR repertoire profiling, the study followed T-cell immune reconstitution in a quantitative way in children after TCRalphabeta/CD19-depleted allogeneic hematopoietic cell transplantation.

The cysteine opens and the phenylalanine closes a CDR3 of 13 amino acids. The sequence is cut down to CDR3 DNA, 39 bases in frame from base 1. V is pared back by 3 bases and J by 4 bases, with 10 bases lying between the germline termini. Per the germline V gene (reference sequence), SEHNR is the CDR1 and FQNEAQ is the CDR2. The library was built by means of PCR. Sequencing took place on an Illumina HiSeq 2500. Molecular barcoding was employed in the preparation of TCR libraries, with unique molecular identifiers being used to normalize TCRbeta repertoire quantification. The raw public reads went through TCRdb reprocessing: fastp at Q25, MiXCR clone calling, in-frame beta chains kept. A single entry per CDR3 protein holds the most common genes and DNA from its merged rows. The sample table shows about 540,000 distinct CDR3 sequences, and approximately 20% are seen once. 3.3% of the sample is held by the ten biggest clonotypes.

On this clonotype: Its antigen is not yet known. Base qualities are not recorded, but no much larger clone differs from it by a single base.

This chain is built from TRBV7-9 and TRBJ2-7; no confident D gene assignment can be made. The starting material was PBMCs from the stem cell graft donor, obtained from the stem cell graft. The receptor was isolated from a human donor who donated a stem cell graft to a child with acute lymphoblastic leukemia. The nucleotide sequence reads TGTGCCAGCAGCTTTAAAGGGTGGTACGAGCAGTACTTC. Its coded protein is CASSFKGWYEQYF.